This T cell receptor (beta chain) was identified during a study of technical replicates of blood from several donors. Clones were sequenced by immunoSEQ multiplex PCR, and TCRdb holds only the in-frame ones, with some missing. This sample has over 75,000 clones, with approximately 97% found just once. The CDR3 is 15 amino acids. With 2 bases removed from V and 1 base from J, the gap between germline ends came to 10 bases. Germline CDR1 and CDR2: SGDLS and YYNGEE. This receptor was taken from a human donor in good health. Material: T cells isolated from PBMCs. The V and J genes are TRBV9 and TRBJ2-4; possibly TRBD2 for D (7 bases). CDR3 amino acids: CASSVGGGAKNIQYF. The CDR3 DNA reads TGTGCCAGCAGCGTGGGAGGGGGGGCCAAAAACATTCAGTACTTC.